Shown below are 3 T cell receptor beta chains from a single sample sequenced in a study of blood T cell repertoires in COVID-19. Profiled with immunoSEQ multiplex PCR; TCRdb holds only in-frame clones, not every one. The table shows roughly 130,000 clones, with around 76% occurring only once. Sequencing was carried out using peripheral blood. The receptor set was obtained from a man at least 80 years old with acute or convalescent COVID-19.

At least ten counts were recorded for this clone. The genes are TRBV4-3 and TRBJ1-1; D call uncertain. V was clipped by 1 base and J by 2 bases, with 8 bases between them. This CDR3 spans 14 amino acids. In germline, CDR1 is LGHNA, CDR2 YSLEER. This CDR3 is CASSQGRVNTEAFF. CDR3 coding DNA: TGCGCCAGCAGCCAAGGTCGCGTTAACACTGAAGCTTTCTTT.

The chain is built from TRBV27 and TRBJ1-4; 8 bases line up with TRBD1. The germline gives CDR1 MNHEY, CDR2 SMNVEV (reference sequence). This CDR3 is 16 amino acids long. Trimming removed 8 bases from V and 0 bases from J; junction bases left unmatched: 8. This CDR3 is CASGGQGAATNEKLFF. In nucleotides, the CDR3 is TGTGCCAGCGGAGGTCAGGGGGCCGCAACTAATGAAAAACTGTTTTTT.

The chain has TRBV9 and TRBJ2-1, with D possibly matching TRBD1 (5 bases). V was trimmed by 2 bases and J by 5 bases, leaving 11 bases between them. Germline CDR1 and CDR2: SGDLS and YYNGEE. The CDR3 loop spans 14 amino acids. The CDR3 sequence is CASSVRQGNNEQFF. The CDR3 bases are TGTGCCAGCAGCGTCCGTCAGGGAAACAATGAGCAGTTCTTC.